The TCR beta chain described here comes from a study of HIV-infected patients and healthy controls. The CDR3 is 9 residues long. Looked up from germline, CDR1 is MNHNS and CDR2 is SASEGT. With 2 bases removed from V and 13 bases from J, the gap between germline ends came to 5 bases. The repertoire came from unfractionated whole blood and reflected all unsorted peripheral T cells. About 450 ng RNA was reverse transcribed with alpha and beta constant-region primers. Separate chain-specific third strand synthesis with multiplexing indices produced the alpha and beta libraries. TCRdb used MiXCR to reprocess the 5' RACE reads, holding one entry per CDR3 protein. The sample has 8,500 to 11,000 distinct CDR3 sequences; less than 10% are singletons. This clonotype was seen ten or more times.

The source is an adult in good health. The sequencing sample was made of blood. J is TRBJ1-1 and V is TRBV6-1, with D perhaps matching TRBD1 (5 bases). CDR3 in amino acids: CASSERGFF. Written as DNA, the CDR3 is TGTGCCAGCAGTGAAAGGGGTTTCTTT.